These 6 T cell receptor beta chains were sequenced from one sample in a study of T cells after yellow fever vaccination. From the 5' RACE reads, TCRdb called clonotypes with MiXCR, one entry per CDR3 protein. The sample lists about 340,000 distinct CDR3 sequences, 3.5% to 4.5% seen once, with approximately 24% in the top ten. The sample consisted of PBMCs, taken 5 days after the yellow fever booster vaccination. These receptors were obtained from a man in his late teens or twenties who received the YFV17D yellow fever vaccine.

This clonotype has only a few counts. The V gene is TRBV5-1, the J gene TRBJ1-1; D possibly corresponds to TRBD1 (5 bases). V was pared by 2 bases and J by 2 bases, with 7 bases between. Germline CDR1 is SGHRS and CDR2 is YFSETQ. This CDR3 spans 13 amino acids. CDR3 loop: CASSLQDNTEAFF. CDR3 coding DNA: TGCGCCAGCAGCTTACAGGATAACACTGAAGCTTTCTTT.

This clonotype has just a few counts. The CDR3 region has the DNA TGTGCCAGCAGCGCAGAACCAGGGGGCAATCAGCCCCAGCATTTT. Translated: CASSAEPGGNQPQHF. The chain is built from TRBV9 and TRBJ1-5; D perhaps matches TRBD1 (6 bases). Trimming cost V 3 bases and J 2 bases, with 12 bases left between them. CDR3 length: 15 amino acids. CDR1 and CDR2 from the germline V gene are SGDLS and YYNGEE.

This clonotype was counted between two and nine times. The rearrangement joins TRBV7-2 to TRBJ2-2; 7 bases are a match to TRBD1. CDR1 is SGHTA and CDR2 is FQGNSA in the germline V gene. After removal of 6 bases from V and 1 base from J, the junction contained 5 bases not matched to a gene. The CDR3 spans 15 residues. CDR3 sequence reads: CASRRQGLNTGELFF. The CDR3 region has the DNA TGTGCCAGCAGACGACAGGGTCTGAACACCGGGGAGCTGTTTTTT.

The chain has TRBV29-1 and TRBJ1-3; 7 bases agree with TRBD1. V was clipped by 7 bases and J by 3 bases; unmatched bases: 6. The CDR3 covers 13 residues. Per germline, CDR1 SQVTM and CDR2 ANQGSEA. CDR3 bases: TGCAGCGGACGGACAGGTCTTGGAAACACCATATATTTT. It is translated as CSGRTGLGNTIYF.

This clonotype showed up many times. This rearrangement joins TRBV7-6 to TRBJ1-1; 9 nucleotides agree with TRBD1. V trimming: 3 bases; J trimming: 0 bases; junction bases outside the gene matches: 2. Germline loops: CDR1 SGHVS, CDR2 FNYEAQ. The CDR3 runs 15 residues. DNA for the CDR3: TGTGCCAGCAGCTTGACAGGGGGAATGAACACTGAAGCTTTCTTT. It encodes CASSLTGGMNTEAFF. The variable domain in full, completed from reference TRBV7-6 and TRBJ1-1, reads GAGVSQSPRYKVTKRGQDVALRCDPISGHVSLYWYRQALGQGPEFLTYFNYEAQQDKSGLPNDRFSAERPEGSISTLTIQRTEQRDSAMYRCASSLTGGMNTEAFFGQGTRLTVV.

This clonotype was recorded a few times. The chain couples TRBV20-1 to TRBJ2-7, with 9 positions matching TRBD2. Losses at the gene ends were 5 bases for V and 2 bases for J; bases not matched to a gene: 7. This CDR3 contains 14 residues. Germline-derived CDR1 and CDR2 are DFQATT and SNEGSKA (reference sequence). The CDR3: CSAQRASGAYEQYF. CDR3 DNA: TGCAGTGCTCAGAGGGCTAGCGGGGCCTACGAGCAGTACTTC.